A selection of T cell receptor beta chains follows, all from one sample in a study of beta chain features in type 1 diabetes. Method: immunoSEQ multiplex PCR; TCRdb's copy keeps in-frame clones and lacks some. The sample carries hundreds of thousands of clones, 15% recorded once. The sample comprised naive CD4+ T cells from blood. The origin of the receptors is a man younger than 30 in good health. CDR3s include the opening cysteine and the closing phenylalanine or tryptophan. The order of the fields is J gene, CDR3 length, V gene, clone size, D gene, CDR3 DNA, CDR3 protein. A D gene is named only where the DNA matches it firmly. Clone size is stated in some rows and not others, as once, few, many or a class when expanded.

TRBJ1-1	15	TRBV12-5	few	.	TGTGCTAGTGGTTTGCGGCCGGGCCCGAACACTGAAGCTTTCTTT	CASGLRPGPNTEAFF
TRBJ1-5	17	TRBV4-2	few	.	TGTGCCAGCAGCCAAGTTGGCCGAGGGGAGGGCAATCAGCCCCAGCATTTT	CASSQVGRGEGNQPQHF
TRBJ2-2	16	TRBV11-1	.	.	TGTGCCAGCAGCCTAGACAGGCTGGAAAACACCGGGGAGCTGTTTTTT	CASSLDRLENTGELFF
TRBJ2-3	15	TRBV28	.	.	TGTGCCAGCAGTTTAATCGGGGGAGGCACAGATACGCAGTATTTT	CASSLIGGGTDTQYF
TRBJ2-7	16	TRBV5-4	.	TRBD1	TGTGCCAGCAGCTTAGGACAGGGGGCCAGCTCCTACGAGCAGTACTTC	CASSLGQGASSYEQYF
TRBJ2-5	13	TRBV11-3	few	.	TGTGCCAGCAGCTTGGGGACCGAAGAGACCCAGTACTTC	CASSLGTEETQYF
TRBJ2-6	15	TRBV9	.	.	TGTGCCAGCAGCGCGGGGGTGTCCGGGGCCAACGTCCTGACTTTC	CASSAGVSGANVLTF
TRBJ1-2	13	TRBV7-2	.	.	TGTGCCAGCAGCCCAGATTCCTCCCATGGCTACACCTTC	CASSPDSSHGYTF
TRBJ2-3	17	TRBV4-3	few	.	TGCGCCAGCAGCCAAGAGCGACAGAGGGCACAGATTGGTACGCAGTATTTT	CASSQERQRAQIGTQYF
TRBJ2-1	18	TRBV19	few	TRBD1	TGTGCCAGTAGCCCAACCTGGGACAGTAAGAGATGGTACAATGAGCAGTTCTTC	CASSPTWDSKRWYNEQFF
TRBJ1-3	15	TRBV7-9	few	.	TGTGCCAGCAGCTTATGGACAGCCTCTGGAAACACCATATATTTT	CASSLWTASGNTIYF
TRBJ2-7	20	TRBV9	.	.	TGTGCCAGCAGCGCTCCGGGTCCGCAGGGACAAGTAATAGGGGACTACGAGCAGTACTTC	CASSAPGPQGQVIGDYEQYF
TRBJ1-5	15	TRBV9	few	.	TGTGCCAGCAGTGGAAGTCCGGGTGGCAATCAGCCCCAGCATTTT	CASSGSPGGNQPQHF
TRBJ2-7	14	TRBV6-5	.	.	TGTGCCAGCAGTTACCAGGAAATTTCCTACGAGCAGTACTTC	CASSYQEISYEQYF
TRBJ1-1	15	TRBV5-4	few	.	TGTGCCAGCAGCTTGGTACCTCGTGAGAACACTGAAGCTTTCTTT	CASSLVPRENTEAFF
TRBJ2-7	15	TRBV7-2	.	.	TGTGCCAGCAGCTTAGTTGCGCGGGGAGCCTACGAGCAGTACTTC	CASSLVARGAYEQYF
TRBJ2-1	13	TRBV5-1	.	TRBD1	TGCGCCAGCAGCCCTAGTCATCGGGACAGTGAGTTCTTC	CASSPSHRDSEFF
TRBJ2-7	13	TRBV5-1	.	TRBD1	TGCGCCAGCAGCTTTAGGACAGGGACCGAGCAGTACTTC	CASSFRTGTEQYF
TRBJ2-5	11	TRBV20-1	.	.	TGCAGTGCTAGGATCGCCGAGACCCAGTACTTC	CSARIAETQYF
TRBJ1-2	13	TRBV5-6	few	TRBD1	TGTGCCAGCAGCCGGACAGGGAACTATGGCTACACCTTC	CASSRTGNYGYTF
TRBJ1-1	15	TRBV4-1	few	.	TGCGCCAGCAGCAGCCAAGGACGGGTGAACACTGAAGCTTTCTTT	CASSSQGRVNTEAFF
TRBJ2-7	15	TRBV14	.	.	TGTGCCAGCAGCTTTGGTGGGACACTACCCTACGAGCAGTACTTC	CASSFGGTLPYEQYF
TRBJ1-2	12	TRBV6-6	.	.	TGTGCCAGCAGTTACTATACGGATGGCTACACCTTC	CASSYYTDGYTF
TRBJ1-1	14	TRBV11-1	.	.	TGTGCCAGCAGCTTAGGGCAGGTTAACACTGAAGCTTTCTTT	CASSLGQVNTEAFF
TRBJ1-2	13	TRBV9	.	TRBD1	TGTGCCAGCAGCCAGACAGGGTACTATGGCTACACCTTC	CASSQTGYYGYTF
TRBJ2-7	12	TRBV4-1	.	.	TGCGCCAGCAGCCCCCCGGTCGGGGAGCAGTACTTC	CASSPPVGEQYF
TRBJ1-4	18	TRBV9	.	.	TGTGCCAGTTCGTCCAGGGGCAGCCAACTAGGGGCTAATGAAAAACTGTTTTTT	CASSSRGSQLGANEKLFF
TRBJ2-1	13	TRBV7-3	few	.	TGTGCCAGCAGCTTAGACAGAAACAATGAGCAGTTCTTC	CASSLDRNNEQFF
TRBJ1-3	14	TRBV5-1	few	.	TGCGCCAGCAGCTTCTTTTTCTCTGGAAACACCATATATTTT	CASSFFFSGNTIYF
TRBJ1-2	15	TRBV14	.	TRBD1	TGTGCCAGCAGCCAAGCTACAGGGGGTTACTATGGCTACACCTTC	CASSQATGGYYGYTF
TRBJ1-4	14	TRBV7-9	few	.	TGTGCCAGCAGCTTAGCATCAGATAATGAAAAACTGTTTTTT	CASSLASDNEKLFF
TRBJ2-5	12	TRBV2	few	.	TGTGCCAGCAGCCAACAACAAGAGACCCAGTACTTC	CASSQQQETQYF
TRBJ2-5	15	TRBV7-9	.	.	TGTGCCAGCAGCTTGACTTTGGCGGCGGGAGAGACCCAGTACTTC	CASSLTLAAGETQYF
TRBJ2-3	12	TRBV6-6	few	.	TGTGCCAGCAGGATTCCCCCAGATACGCAGTATTTT	CASRIPPDTQYF
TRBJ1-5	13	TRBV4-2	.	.	TGTGCCAGCAGCCAATTTCGAGGTCAGCCCCAGCATTTT	CASSQFRGQPQHF
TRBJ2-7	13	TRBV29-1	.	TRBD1	TGCAGCGTTAGCCGGGACAGGGCCTACGAGCAGTACTTC	CSVSRDRAYEQYF
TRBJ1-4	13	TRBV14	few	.	TGTGCCAGCAGCCAAGATCGGCAGGGAAAACTGTTTTTT	CASSQDRQGKLFF
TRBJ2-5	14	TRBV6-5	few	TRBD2	TGTGCCCAGACTAGCGGGGGGGCAGGGGAGACCCAGTACTTC	CAQTSGGAGETQYF
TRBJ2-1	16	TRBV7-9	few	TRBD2	TGTGCCAGCAGCCCACCACTCGCTAGCGGGAGGAATGAGCAGTTCTTC	CASSPPLASGRNEQFF
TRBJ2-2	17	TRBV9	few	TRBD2	TGTGCCAGCAGCGTAGGGGGCGGGAGTCGCCGCACCGGGGAGCTGTTTTTT	CASSVGGGSRRTGELFF
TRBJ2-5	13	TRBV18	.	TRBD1	TGTGCCAGCTCTCGACAGGGGGGGAAGACCCAGTACTTC	CASSRQGGKTQYF
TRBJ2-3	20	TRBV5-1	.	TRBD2	TGCGCCAGCAGCTTGGTGCCCTTGGGACTAGCGGGGGCCCCCACAGATACGCAGTATTTT	CASSLVPLGLAGAPTDTQYF
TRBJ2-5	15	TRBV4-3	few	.	TGCGCCAGCAGCCAAAGGCCCTCAGGACCAGAGACCCAGTACTTC	CASSQRPSGPETQYF
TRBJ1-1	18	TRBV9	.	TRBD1	TGTGCCAGCAGCCCCCGATGGACAGGTTCCCCAGGGAACACTGAAGCTTTCTTT	CASSPRWTGSPGNTEAFF
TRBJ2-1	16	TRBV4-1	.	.	TGCGCCAGCAGCCAACCGGGGAAGCGGAACTACAATGAGCAGTTCTTC	CASSQPGKRNYNEQFF
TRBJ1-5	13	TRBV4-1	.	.	TGCGCCAGCAGCCAAGGGCAGGGCCAGCCCCAGCATTTT	CASSQGQGQPQHF
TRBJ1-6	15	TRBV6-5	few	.	TGTGCCAGCAGGAAAGTACAGGGACATAATTCACCCCTCCACTTT	CASRKVQGHNSPLHF
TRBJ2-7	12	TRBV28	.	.	TGTGCCAGCAGCTCCCGCTCTTACGAGCAGTACTTC	CASSSRSYEQYF
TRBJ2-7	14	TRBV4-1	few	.	TGCGCCAGCAGCCCGGGACCCCTCGCCTACGAGCAGTACTTC	CASSPGPLAYEQYF
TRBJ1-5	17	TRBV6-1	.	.	TGTGCCAGCAGTGAAGCTTGGACGGACGATAGCAATCAGCCCCAGCATTTT	CASSEAWTDDSNQPQHF
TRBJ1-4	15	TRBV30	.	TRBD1	TGTGCCTGGAGTGTGGGACAGGGGGCAAATGAAAAACTGTTTTTT	CAWSVGQGANEKLFF
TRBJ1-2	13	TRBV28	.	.	TGTGCCAGCAGACCAGCAGGGCAGGGTGGCTACACCTTC	CASRPAGQGGYTF
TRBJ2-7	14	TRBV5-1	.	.	TGCGCCAGCAGCACGGGACAAGGACCCTACGAGCAGTACTTC	CASSTGQGPYEQYF
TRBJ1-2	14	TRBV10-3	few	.	TGTGCCATCAGTGAGAAGGCACCTAACTATGGCTACACCTTC	CAISEKAPNYGYTF
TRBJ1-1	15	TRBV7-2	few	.	TGTGCCAGCAGCTTTCCGAGGGGGATAAACACTGAAGCTTTCTTT	CASSFPRGINTEAFF